Below are 17 T cell receptor beta chains sequenced from a single sample in a study of Tregs in tolerant kidney transplant recipients. Profiled with immunoSEQ multiplex PCR; TCRdb holds only in-frame clones, not every one. Of some 100,000 clones in the sample, about 91% were seen once. The sample was CD4+ T cells from blood. The origin of the receptors is a human donor in good health.

The rearrangement uses TRBV6-4 and TRBJ2-3; D remains ambiguous. V dropped 0 bases and J dropped 2 bases, with 9 bases sitting between them. Germline V gives CDR1 MRHNA, CDR2 SNTAGT. This CDR3 has 15 residues. DNA for the CDR3: TGTGCCAGCAGTGACTCTTTGACTGTCACAGATACGCAGTATTTT. This encodes CASSDSLTVTDTQYF.

The genes are TRBV2 and TRBJ1-1, with D perhaps matching TRBD1 (6 bases). This CDR3 is built from 14 residues. V was clipped by 4 bases and J by 3 bases, with 12 bases between them. Germline values: CDR1 SNHLY, CDR2 FYNNEI. CDR3 sequence (DNA): TGTGCCAGCAGTGTAACAGGGCACGACACTGAAGCTTTCTTT. This sequence encodes CASSVTGHDTEAFF.

This sequence joins TRBV25-1 and TRBJ1-4; 8 bases align to TRBD1. J gave up 5 bases and V 4 bases, and 15 bases lay outside the gene matches. The CDR3 covers 18 residues. Germline V lookup: CDR1 MGHDK, CDR2 SYGVNS. The chain's CDR3 is CASSAYKQTTGANEKLFF. The CDR3 nucleotides read TGTGCCAGCAGTGCCTATAAGCAGACGACAGGGGCAAATGAAAAACTGTTTTTT.

About this clone: At one boundary the junction diverges from the germline segment, which might be a read error. V usage is TRBV5-1 and J usage is TRBJ1-2; D might be TRBD1 (5 bases). This CDR3 comprises 13 residues. From germline, CDR1 is SGHRS and CDR2 YFSETQ. CDR3 bases: TGCGCCAGCAGCTTGCAGGGCGAAGATGGCCACACCTTC. It specifies CASSLQGEDGHTF.

The V and J genes are TRBV7-2 and TRBJ1-3; 8 bases line up with TRBD1. CDR3 length equals 16 residues. The ends lost 6 bases at V and 1 base at J; junction bases unmatched: 8. CDR1 and CDR2 from the germline V gene are SGHTA and FQGNSA. The CDR3 sequence: CASSRLGQGSGNTIYF. Written as DNA, the CDR3 is TGTGCCAGCAGTCGACTCGGACAGGGATCTGGAAACACCATATATTTT.

V and J are TRBV30 and TRBJ2-6, with D possibly being TRBD2 (6 bases). V was shortened by 7 bases and J by 2 bases, with 15 bases between the two germline ends. Germline V lookup: CDR1 GTSNPN, CDR2 SVGIG (reference sequence). This CDR3 is 15 amino acids long. CDR3 DNA sequence: TGTGCCTTCCTCGGGAGTCAGACTGGGGCCAACGTCCTGACTTTC. Amino acid sequence: CAFLGSQTGANVLTF.

The V gene is TRBV7-9, the J gene TRBJ1-3; D remains ambiguous. The CDR3 sequence is 15 residues long. V was cut by 2 bases and J by 0 bases, with 8 bases left in between. Germline CDR1 reads SEHNR; CDR2 reads FQNEAQ (reference sequence). The CDR3: CASSLRVHSGNTIYF. CDR3 in DNA: TGTGCCAGCAGCTTAAGGGTTCACTCTGGAAACACCATATATTTT.

In its sample, this clone was seen once. This chain connects TRBV5-1 to TRBJ1-6; maybe TRBD1 (6 bases). V lost 4 bases, J lost 2 bases, and 10 bases lay in between. Germline loops: CDR1 SGHRS, CDR2 YFSETQ. The CDR3 has 15 residues. The CDR3 reads CASSGGRPYNSPLHF. For the CDR3, the DNA is TGCGCCAGCAGCGGGGGCCGCCCCTATAATTCACCCCTCCACTTT.

This chain uses TRBV18 with TRBJ2-5; D gene uncertain. The V end lost 0 bases, the J end lost 5 bases, and 7 bases lay between the germline ends. Germline V gives CDR1 KGHSH, CDR2 LQKENI. This CDR3 is built from 13 residues. For the CDR3, the DNA is TGTGCCAGCTCACCACCGTTTCTGGAGACCCAGTACTTC. Amino acid sequence: CASSPPFLETQYF.

The CDR3 loop is CASSLVVTSSYEQYF. The CDR3 nucleotides read TGTGCCAGCAGCTTAGTGGTAACAAGCTCCTACGAGCAGTACTTC. The chain links TRBV11-2 to TRBJ2-7; D is undetermined. The CDR3 has 15 residues. Trimming stripped 1 base from V and 0 bases from J, with 10 bases between. Germline loops: CDR1 SGHAT, CDR2 FQNNGV. Filled out from reference TRBV11-2 and TRBJ2-7, the complete variable domain reads EAGVAQSPRYKIIEKRQSVAFWCNPISGHATLYWYQQILGQGPKLLIQFQNNGVVDDSQLPKDRFSAERLKGVDSTLKIQPAKLEDSAVYLCASSLVVTSSYEQYFGPGTRLTVT.

The rearrangement links TRBV11-3 to TRBJ2-3; 14 positions agree with TRBD2. The V gene end was trimmed by 1 base and the J gene end by 0 bases; junction bases not matched to a gene: 3. Looked up from germline, CDR1 is SGHNT and CDR2 is YENEEA. The CDR3 runs to 18 residues. The CDR3 DNA reads as TGTGCCAGCAGCTTAGGAAGACTAGCGGGGGGGAGCACAGATACGCAGTATTTT. Translating gives CASSLGRLAGGSTDTQYF.

The chain combines TRBV2 with TRBJ2-7, with D possibly being TRBD2 (6 bases). Germline lookup yields CDR1 SNHLY and CDR2 FYNNEI. The CDR3 runs to 13 residues. V was shortened by 5 bases and J by 3 bases, with 11 bases between the two germline ends. The CDR3 bases are TGTGCCAGCAGTCGGGACTGGATCTACGAGCAGTACTTC. Translation: CASSRDWIYEQYF.

The chain joins TRBV10-1 to TRBJ1-1; TRBD1 might be the D (6 bases). The germline V gene has CDR1 WNHNN and CDR2 SYGVQD (reference sequence). The germline V and J ends were trimmed by 7 bases and 6 bases, with 15 bases remaining between them. The CDR3 consists of 13 residues. CDR3 sequence (DNA): TGCGCCAGCATCCTAAGGGGGGGGGCTGAAGCTTTCTTT. Translation: CASILRGGAEAFF.

This clone turned up a few times. This chain connects TRBV7-3 to TRBJ1-1; D uncertain. Germline CDR1 SGHTA, CDR2 FQGTGA. The germline V and J ends were trimmed by 4 bases and 5 bases, with 11 bases remaining between them. The CDR3 length is 13 residues. The CDR3 DNA reads as TGTGCCAGCAGCTCTGCTGCGGGGACTGAAGCTTTCTTT. It specifies CASSSAAGTEAFF.

This clone was picked up a small number of times. V is TRBV4-1 and J is TRBJ1-5; D gene ambiguous. Trimming took 4 bases from V and 3 from J, leaving 7 bases between them. The CDR3 loop spans 13 amino acids. Germline assignment: CDR1 MGHRA and CDR2 YSYEKL. The CDR3: CASSLRTNQPQHF. CDR3 nucleotide sequence: TGCGCCAGCAGCCTCCGGACCAATCAGCCCCAGCATTTT.

The V and J genes are TRBV29-1 and TRBJ2-7, with 8 bases aligning to TRBD2. This CDR3 has 14 residues. Germline V gene lookup returns CDR1 SQVTM and CDR2 ANQGSEA. V lost 4 bases and J lost 2; bases outside the gene matches: 7. CDR3 sequence (DNA): TGCAGCGTTGTGAGTAGCGGGGCAACCTACGAGCAGTACTTC. Its protein product is CSVVSSGATYEQYF.

The gene calls are TRBV25-1 and TRBJ1-6; tentatively, D is TRBD1 (5 bases). Trimming stripped 6 bases from V and 7 bases from J, with 10 bases between. This CDR3 has 13 residues. Germline V CDR1 and CDR2: MGHDK, SYGVNS. CDR3 residues: CASRGTVNSPLHF. The CDR3 DNA reads as TGTGCCAGCAGGGGGACGGTAAATTCACCCCTCCACTTT.